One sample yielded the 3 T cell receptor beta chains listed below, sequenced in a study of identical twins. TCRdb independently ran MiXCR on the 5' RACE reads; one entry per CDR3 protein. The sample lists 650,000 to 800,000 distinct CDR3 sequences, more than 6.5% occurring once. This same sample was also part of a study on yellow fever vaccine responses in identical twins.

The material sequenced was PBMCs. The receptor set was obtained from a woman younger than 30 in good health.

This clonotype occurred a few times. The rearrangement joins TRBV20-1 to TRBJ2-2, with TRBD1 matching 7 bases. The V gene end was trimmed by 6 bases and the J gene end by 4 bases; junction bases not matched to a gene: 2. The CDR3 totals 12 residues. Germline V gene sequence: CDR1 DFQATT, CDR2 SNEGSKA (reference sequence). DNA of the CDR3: TGCAGTGCCGACAGGGCCACCGGGGAGCTGTTTTTT. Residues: CSADRATGELFF.

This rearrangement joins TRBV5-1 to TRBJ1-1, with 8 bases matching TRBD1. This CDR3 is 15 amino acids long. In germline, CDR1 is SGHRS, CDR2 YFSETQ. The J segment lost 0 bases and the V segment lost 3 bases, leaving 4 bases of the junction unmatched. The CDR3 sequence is CASSSQGAMNTEAFF. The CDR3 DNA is TGCGCCAGCAGCTCCCAGGGGGCCATGAACACTGAAGCTTTCTTT.

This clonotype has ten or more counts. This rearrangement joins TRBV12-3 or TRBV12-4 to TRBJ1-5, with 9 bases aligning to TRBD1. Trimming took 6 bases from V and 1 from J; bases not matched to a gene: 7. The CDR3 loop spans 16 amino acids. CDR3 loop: CASRGTGGGSNQPQHF. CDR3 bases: TGTGCCAGCAGGGGAACAGGGGGCGGGAGCAATCAGCCCCAGCATTTT.